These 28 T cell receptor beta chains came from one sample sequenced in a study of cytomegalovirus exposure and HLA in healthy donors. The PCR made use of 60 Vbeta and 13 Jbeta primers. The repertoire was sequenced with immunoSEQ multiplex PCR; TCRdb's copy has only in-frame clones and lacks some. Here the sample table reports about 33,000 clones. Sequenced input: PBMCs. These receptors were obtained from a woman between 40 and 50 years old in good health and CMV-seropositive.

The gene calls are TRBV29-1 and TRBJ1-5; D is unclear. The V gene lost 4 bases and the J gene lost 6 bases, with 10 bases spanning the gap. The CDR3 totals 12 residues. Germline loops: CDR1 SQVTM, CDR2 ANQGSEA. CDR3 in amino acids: CSVVVRRQPQHF. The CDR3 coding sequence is TGCAGCGTTGTGGTGCGGCGTCAGCCCCAGCATTTT.

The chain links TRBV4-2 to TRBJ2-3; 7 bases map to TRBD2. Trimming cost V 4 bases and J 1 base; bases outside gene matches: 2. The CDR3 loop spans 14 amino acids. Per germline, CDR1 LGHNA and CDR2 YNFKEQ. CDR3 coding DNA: TGTGCCAGCAGCCTTAGCGGGCGCACAGATACGCAGTATTTT. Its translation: CASSLSGRTDTQYF.

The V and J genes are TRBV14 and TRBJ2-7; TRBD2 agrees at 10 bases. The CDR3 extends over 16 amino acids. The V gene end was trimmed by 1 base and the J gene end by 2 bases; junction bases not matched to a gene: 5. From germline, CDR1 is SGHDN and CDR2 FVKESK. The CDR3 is CASSQGTSGTTYEQYF. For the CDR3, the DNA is TGTGCCAGCAGCCAAGGGACTAGCGGAACGACCTACGAGCAGTACTTC.

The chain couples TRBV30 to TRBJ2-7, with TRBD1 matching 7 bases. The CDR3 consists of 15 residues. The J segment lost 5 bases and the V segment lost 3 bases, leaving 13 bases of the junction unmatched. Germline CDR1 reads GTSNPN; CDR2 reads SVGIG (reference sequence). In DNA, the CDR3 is TGTGCCTGGAGGGAGACGACAGGGCTTAGGGACGAGCAGTACTTC. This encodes CAWRETTGLRDEQYF. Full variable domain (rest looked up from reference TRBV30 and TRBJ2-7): SQTIHQWPATLVQPVGSPLSLECTVEGTSNPNLYWYRQAAGRGLQLLFYSVGIGQISSEVPQNLSASRPQDRQFILSSKKLLLSDSGFYLCAWRETTGLRDEQYFGPGTRLTVT.

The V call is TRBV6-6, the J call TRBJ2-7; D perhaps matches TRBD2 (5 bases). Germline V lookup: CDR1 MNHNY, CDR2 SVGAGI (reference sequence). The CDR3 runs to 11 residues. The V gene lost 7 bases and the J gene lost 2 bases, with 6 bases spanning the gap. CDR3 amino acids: CASTGTYEQYF. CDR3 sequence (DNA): TGTGCCAGCACGGGGACCTACGAGCAGTACTTC.

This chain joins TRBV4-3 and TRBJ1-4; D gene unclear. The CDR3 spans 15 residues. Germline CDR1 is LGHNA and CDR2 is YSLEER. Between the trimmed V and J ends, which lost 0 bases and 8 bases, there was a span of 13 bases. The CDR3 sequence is CASSQDGRGREKLFF. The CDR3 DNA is TGCGCCAGCAGCCAAGATGGGCGGGGTCGGGAAAAACTGTTTTTT.

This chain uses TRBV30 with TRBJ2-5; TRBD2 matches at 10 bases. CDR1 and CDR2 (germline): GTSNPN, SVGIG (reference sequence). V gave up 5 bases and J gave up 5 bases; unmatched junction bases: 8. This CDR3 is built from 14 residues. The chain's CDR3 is CAWDRAGGLETQYF. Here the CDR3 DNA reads TGTGCCTGGGATAGAGCGGGAGGGCTTGAGACCCAGTACTTC.

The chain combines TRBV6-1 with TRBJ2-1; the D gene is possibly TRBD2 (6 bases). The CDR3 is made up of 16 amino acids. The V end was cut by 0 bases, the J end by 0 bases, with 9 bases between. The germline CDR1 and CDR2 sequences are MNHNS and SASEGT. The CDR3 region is CASSEALTSSYNEQFF. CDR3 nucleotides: TGTGCCAGCAGTGAAGCACTGACTAGCTCCTACAATGAGCAGTTCTTC.

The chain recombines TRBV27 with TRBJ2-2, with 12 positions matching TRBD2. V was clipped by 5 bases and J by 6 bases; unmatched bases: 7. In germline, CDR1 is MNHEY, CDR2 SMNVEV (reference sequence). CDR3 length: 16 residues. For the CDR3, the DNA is TGTGCCAGCAGTGAACCGGGACTAGCGGGCGCCGGGGAGCTGTTTTTT. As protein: CASSEPGLAGAGELFF.

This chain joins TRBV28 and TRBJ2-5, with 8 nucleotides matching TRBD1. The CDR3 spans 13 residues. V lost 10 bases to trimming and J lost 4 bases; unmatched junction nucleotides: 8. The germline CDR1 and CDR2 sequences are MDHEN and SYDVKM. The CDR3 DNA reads TGTGCCACCTCGGACAGGGAACGAGAGACCCAGTACTTC. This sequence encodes CATSDRERETQYF.

CDR3 loop: CASSLSGLNTGELFF. The CDR3 region has the DNA TGTGCCAGCAGCTTAAGCGGGCTGAACACCGGGGAGCTGTTTTTT. The chain recombines TRBV11-3 with TRBJ2-2, with D possibly being TRBD2 (6 bases). V lost 2 bases and J 1 base, leaving 8 bases between the germline ends. CDR3 length: 15 residues. CDR1 and CDR2 from the germline V gene are SGHNT and YENEEA.

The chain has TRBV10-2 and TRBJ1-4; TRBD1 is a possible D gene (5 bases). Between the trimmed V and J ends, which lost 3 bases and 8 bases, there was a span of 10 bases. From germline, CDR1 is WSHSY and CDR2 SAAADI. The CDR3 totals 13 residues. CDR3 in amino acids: CASSDGGVEKLFF. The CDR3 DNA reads TGCGCCAGCAGTGACGGAGGGGTCGAAAAACTGTTTTTT.

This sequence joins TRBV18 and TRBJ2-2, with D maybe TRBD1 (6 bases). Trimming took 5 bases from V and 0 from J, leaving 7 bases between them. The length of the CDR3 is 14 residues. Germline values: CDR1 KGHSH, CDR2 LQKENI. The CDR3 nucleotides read TGTGCCAGCTCAAGGGGGACGAACACCGGGGAGCTGTTTTTT. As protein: CASSRGTNTGELFF.

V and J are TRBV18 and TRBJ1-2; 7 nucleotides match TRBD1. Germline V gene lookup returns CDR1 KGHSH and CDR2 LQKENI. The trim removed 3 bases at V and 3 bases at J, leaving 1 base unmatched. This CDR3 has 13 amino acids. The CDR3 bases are TGTGCCAGCTCACCTCAGGGGGACTATGGCTACACCTTC. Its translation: CASSPQGDYGYTF. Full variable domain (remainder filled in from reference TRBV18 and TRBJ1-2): NAGVMQNPRHLVRRRGQEARLRCSPMKGHSHVYWYRQLPEEGLKFMVYLQKENIIDESGMPKERFSAEFPKEGPSILRIQQVVRGDSAAYFCASSPQGDYGYTFGSGTRLTVV.

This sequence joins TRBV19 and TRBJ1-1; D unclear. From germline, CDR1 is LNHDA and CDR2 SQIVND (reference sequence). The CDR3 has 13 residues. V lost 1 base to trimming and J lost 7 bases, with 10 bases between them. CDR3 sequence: CASSIGAESEAFF. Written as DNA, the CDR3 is TGTGCCAGTAGTATAGGGGCAGAGAGTGAAGCTTTCTTT.

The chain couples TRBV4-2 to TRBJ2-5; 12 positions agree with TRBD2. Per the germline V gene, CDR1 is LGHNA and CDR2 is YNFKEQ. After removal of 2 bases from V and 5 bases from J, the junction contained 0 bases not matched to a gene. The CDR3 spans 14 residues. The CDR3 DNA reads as TGTGCCAGCAGCCAAACTAGCGGGAGGGAGACCCAGTACTTC. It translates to CASSQTSGRETQYF.

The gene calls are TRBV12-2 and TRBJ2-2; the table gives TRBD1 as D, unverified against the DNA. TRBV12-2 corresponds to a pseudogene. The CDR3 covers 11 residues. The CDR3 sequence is CASRGCRELFF. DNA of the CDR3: TGTGCAAGTCGTGGCTGCCGGGAGCTGTTTTTT.

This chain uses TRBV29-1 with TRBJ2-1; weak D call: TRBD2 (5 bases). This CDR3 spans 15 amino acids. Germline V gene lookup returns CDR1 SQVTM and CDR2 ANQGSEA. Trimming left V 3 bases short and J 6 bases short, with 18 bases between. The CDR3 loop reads CSVDEASSPSNEQFF. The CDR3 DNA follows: TGCAGCGTTGATGAAGCTAGCAGTCCATCCAATGAGCAGTTCTTC.

CDR3 in amino acids: CASSEARGSGQPQHF. The DNA for the CDR3 is TGTGCCAGCAGTGAAGCTAGGGGGTCGGGCCAGCCCCAGCATTTT. The chain joins TRBV2 to TRBJ1-5, with D possibly being TRBD1 (6 bases). The germline V and J ends were trimmed by 0 bases and 7 bases, with 13 bases remaining between them. The CDR3 sequence is 15 residues long. Per the germline V gene, CDR1 is SNHLY and CDR2 is FYNNEI.

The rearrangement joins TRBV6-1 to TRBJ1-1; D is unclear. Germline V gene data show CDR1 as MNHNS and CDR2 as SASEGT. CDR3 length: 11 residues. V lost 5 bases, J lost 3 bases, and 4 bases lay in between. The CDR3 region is CASSSYTEAFF. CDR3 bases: TGTGCCAGCAGTTCGTACACTGAAGCTTTCTTT.

Here the CDR3 DNA reads TGCGCCAGCAGCCAAGGGACAGGCCCAAATCAGCCCCAGCATTTT. Its protein product is CASSQGTGPNQPQHF. This chain uses TRBV4-1 with TRBJ1-5; 7 positions agree with TRBD1. CDR3 length: 15 amino acids. V lost 1 base to trimming and J lost 4 bases; unmatched junction nucleotides: 4. CDR1 is MGHRA, CDR2 YSYEKL, per germline.

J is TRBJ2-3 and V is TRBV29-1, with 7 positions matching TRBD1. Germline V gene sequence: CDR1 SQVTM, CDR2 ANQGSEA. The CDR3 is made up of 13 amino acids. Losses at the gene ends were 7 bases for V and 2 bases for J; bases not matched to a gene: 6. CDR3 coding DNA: TGCAGCGGCGGACAGGCAACCACAGATACGCAGTATTTT. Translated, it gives CSGGQATTDTQYF.

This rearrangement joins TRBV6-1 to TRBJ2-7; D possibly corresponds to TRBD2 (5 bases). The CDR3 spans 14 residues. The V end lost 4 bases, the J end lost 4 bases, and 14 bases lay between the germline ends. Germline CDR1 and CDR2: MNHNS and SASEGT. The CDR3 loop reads CASSGVGEGYEQYF. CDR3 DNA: TGTGCCAGCAGTGGGGTGGGAGAAGGGTACGAGCAGTACTTC.

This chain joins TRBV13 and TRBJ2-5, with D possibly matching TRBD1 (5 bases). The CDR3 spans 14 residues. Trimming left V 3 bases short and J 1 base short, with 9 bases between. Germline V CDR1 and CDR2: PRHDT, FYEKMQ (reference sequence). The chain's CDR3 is CASSLGQGQETQYF. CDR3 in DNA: TGTGCCAGCAGCTTGGGTCAGGGCCAAGAGACCCAGTACTTC.

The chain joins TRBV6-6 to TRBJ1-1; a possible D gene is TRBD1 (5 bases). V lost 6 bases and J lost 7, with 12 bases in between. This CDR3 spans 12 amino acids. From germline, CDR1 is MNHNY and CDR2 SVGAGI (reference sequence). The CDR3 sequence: CASRSGFDEAFF. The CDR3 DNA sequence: TGTGCCAGCAGGTCAGGGTTCGATGAAGCTTTCTTT.

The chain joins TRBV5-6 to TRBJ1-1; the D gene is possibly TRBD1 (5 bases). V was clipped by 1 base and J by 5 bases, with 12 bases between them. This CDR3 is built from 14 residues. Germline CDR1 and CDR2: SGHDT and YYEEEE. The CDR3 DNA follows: TGTGCCAGCAGCTTGAAAAGGAAGGGGACTGAAGCTTTCTTT. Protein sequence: CASSLKRKGTEAFF.

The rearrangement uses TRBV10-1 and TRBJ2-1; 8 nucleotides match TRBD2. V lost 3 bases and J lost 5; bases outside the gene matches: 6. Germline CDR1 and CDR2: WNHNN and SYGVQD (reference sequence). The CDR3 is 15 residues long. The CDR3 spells CASSDSGRGNNEQFF. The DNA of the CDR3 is TGCGCCAGCAGTGACTCCGGGAGGGGCAACAATGAGCAGTTCTTC.

DNA of the CDR3: TGTGCCAGCGGACAGGGCTCGGGATACAATGAGCAGTTCTTC. This encodes CASGQGSGYNEQFF. The gene calls are TRBV18 and TRBJ2-1; 8 bases line up with TRBD1. The trim removed 8 bases at V and 4 bases at J, leaving 7 bases unmatched. Germline V gene lookup returns CDR1 KGHSH and CDR2 LQKENI. The length of the CDR3 is 14 residues.